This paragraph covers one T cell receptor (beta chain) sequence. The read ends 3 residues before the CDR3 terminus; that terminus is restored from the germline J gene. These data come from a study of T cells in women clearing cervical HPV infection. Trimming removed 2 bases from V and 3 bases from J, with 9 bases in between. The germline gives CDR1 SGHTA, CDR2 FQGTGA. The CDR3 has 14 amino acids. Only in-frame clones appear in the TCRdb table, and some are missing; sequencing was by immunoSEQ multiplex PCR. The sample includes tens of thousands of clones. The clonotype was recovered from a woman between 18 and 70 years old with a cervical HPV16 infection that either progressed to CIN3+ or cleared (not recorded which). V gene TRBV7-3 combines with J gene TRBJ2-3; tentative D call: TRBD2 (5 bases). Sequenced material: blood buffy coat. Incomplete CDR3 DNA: TGTGCCAGCAGCTTAGCGGAGGCAACAGATACG. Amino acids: CASSLAEATDT. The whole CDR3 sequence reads CASSLAEATDTQYF.